These 14 T cell receptor beta chains came from one sample sequenced in a study of cytomegalovirus exposure and HLA in healthy donors. Researchers ran the PCR with 60 Vbeta and 13 Jbeta primers. Using immunoSEQ multiplex PCR, the repertoire was profiled, and TCRdb retains in-frame clones only, with some absent. The table has around 90,000 clones, 82% seen once; the top ten hold about 3.8%. Sequencing was done on a sample of PBMCs. These receptors originate from a man aged 45-65 years in good health and CMV-seronegative.

The chain links TRBV5-1 to TRBJ2-3; 12 positions match TRBD2. CDR3 size: 17 residues. Germline V gene lookup returns CDR1 SGHRS and CDR2 YFSETQ. Trimming removed 4 bases from V and 4 bases from J; junction bases left unmatched: 10. This CDR3 reads CASSLQTSGSVPDTQYF. The CDR3 DNA reads as TGCGCCAGCAGCCTCCAGACTAGCGGGAGCGTCCCAGATACGCAGTATTTT.

The gene calls are TRBV19 and TRBJ2-7, with D uncertain. V dropped 4 bases and J dropped 1 base, with 20 bases sitting between them. CDR3 length: 17 amino acids. Germline loops: CDR1 LNHDA, CDR2 SQIVND (reference sequence). Here the CDR3 reads CASSKRSGEALSYEQYF. CDR3 DNA: TGTGCCAGTAGTAAACGAAGTGGCGAGGCCCTTTCCTACGAGCAGTACTTC.

V is TRBV2 and J is TRBJ2-5; D is perhaps TRBD1 (6 bases). The CDR3 loop spans 15 amino acids. Trimming left V 6 bases short and J 0 bases short, with 14 bases between. Germline V gene data show CDR1 as SNHLY and CDR2 as FYNNEI. Here the CDR3 reads CASRTDRLYQETQYF. CDR3 DNA sequence: TGTGCCAGCAGGACGGACAGACTGTACCAAGAGACCCAGTACTTC.

This clone has just a few counts. The chain couples TRBV6-5 to TRBJ2-7; 11 bases fit TRBD2. V trimming: 6 bases; J trimming: 5 bases; junction bases outside the gene matches: 6. Germline loops: CDR1 MNHEY, CDR2 SVGAGI. This CDR3 has 14 residues. CDR3 in amino acids: CASRSGLAGDEQYF. The CDR3 DNA reads TGTGCCAGCAGGTCCGGACTAGCGGGCGACGAGCAGTACTTC.

The chain joins TRBV28 to TRBJ2-7; D gene unclear. The CDR3 has 12 residues. V lost 6 bases and J lost 4, with 10 bases in between. Germline loops: CDR1 MDHEN, CDR2 SYDVKM. In DNA, the CDR3 is TGTGCCAGCAGCTGGAGCCCATACGAGCAGTACTTC. It translates to CASSWSPYEQYF.

The chain recombines TRBV9 with TRBJ2-4; TRBD2 matches at 10 bases. This CDR3 has 15 residues. V gave up 2 bases and J gave up 11 bases; unmatched junction bases: 10. Germline V gene data show CDR1 as SGDLS and CDR2 as YYNGEE. DNA for the CDR3: TGTGCCAGCAGCGTCCGCGAGCGGGGGGGAGGACTTCAGTACTTC. Its protein is CASSVRERGGGLQYF.

This clone has only a few counts. The rearrangement joins TRBV28 to TRBJ2-1, with 7 bases identical to TRBD2. This CDR3 spans 15 amino acids. The V segment lost 6 bases and the J segment 2 bases; nucleotides outside the gene matches: 7. CDR1 MDHEN and CDR2 SYDVKM come from the germline V gene. The chain's CDR3 is CASSSGGSPYNEQFF. CDR3 DNA: TGTGCCAGCAGCTCGGGCGGGAGCCCCTACAATGAGCAGTTCTTC.

This clone occurred once. This sequence joins TRBV11-2 and TRBJ1-1, with D perhaps matching TRBD1 (6 bases). Germline loops: CDR1 SGHAT, CDR2 FQNNGV. The V and J ends lost 3 bases and 5 bases respectively, with 13 bases between them. The CDR3 loop spans 14 amino acids. The CDR3 protein is CASSFRQGYTEAFF. In nucleotides, the CDR3 is TGTGCCAGCAGCTTCAGGCAGGGGTATACTGAAGCTTTCTTT.

V usage is TRBV11-3 and J usage is TRBJ2-1, with 10 bases aligning to TRBD2. The CDR3 is 15 amino acids. J was trimmed by 6 bases and V by 1 base; bases with no gene match: 3. CDR1 and CDR2 from the germline V gene are SGHNT and YENEEA. Written as DNA, the CDR3 is TGTGCCAGCAGCTTAGGCCTAGCGGGAGTCAATGAGCAGTTCTTC. Encoded protein: CASSLGLAGVNEQFF. The full variable domain, its missing parts supplied by reference TRBV11-3 and TRBJ2-1, is EAGVVQSPRYKIIEKKQPVAFWCNPISGHNTLYWYLQNLGQGPELLIRYENEEAVDDSQLPKDRFSAERLKGVDSTLKIQPAELGDSAVYLCASSLGLAGVNEQFFGPGTRLTVL.

This chain links TRBV7-3 with TRBJ2-1; TRBD2 agrees at 12 bases. Germline CDR1 is SGHTA and CDR2 is FQGTGA. There are 15 residues in the CDR3. J lost 4 bases, V lost 6 bases, and 4 bases had no gene match. The CDR3 bases are TGTGCCAGCAGTTCTAGCGGGAGGGTTTACAATGAGCAGTTCTTC. Encoded protein: CASSSSGRVYNEQFF.

The rearrangement joins TRBV30 to TRBJ2-1; TRBD2 aligns across 7 bases. This CDR3 is 17 amino acids long. Per germline, CDR1 GTSNPN and CDR2 SVGIG (reference sequence). With V trimmed by 1 base and J by 0 bases, 9 bases remained unmatched. CDR3 nucleotide sequence: TGTGCCTGGAGTGGACGAGGAGCGGGACCCTCCTACAATGAGCAGTTCTTC. The encoded protein is CAWSGRGAGPSYNEQFF.

The rearrangement uses TRBV10-3 and TRBJ2-2; 12 bases fit TRBD2. This CDR3 region has 14 residues. Germline assignment: CDR1 ENHRY and CDR2 SYGVKD. V gave up 10 bases and J gave up 6 bases; unmatched junction bases: 6. CDR3: CATLAGGWAGELFF. CDR3 bases: TGTGCCACCCTAGCGGGAGGGTGGGCCGGGGAGCTGTTTTTT.

The J gene is TRBJ2-3, the V gene TRBV7-9; 9 bases fit TRBD2. With 5 bases clipped from V and 11 bases from J, the junction kept 11 bases outside the gene matches. The CDR3 contains 14 residues. The V gene's germline CDR1 is SEHNR and CDR2 FQNEAQ (reference sequence). DNA for the CDR3: TGTGCCAGCAGCCCGATTAGCGGGAGTTGTGGGCAGTATTTT. It encodes CASSPISGSCGQYF.

The chain carries TRBV27 and TRBJ2-3; D possibly corresponds to TRBD2 (5 bases). The length of the CDR3 is 16 residues. Germline CDR1 MNHEY, CDR2 SMNVEV (reference sequence). V was clipped by 1 base and J by 3 bases, with 14 bases between them. CDR3 amino acids: CASSLWASGTTDTQYF. The CDR3 coding sequence is TGTGCCAGCAGTTTATGGGCCTCGGGAACAACAGATACGCAGTATTTT.